The 8 T cell receptor beta chains reported below all come from one sample, sequenced in a study of CD8 T cells in Susac syndrome (dated by TCRdb to about 2019). The method was the immunoSEQ multiplex PCR assay. RNA was extracted using the RNeasy kit, and about 0.5 to 1 ug of the RNA was reverse transcribed with random hexamers. TCRdb applied fastp at Q25 and MiXCR to the public reads, then kept only in-frame beta chains. Identical CDR3 proteins give one entry, which carries the most common genes and DNA. This sample has about 300,000 distinct CDR3 sequences in its table, and over 75% of those were observed once. The ten top clones hold 0.2% to 0.25% of the sample. The sequencing sample was made of CD8+ T cells from PBMCs. Receptors originate from a human donor with multiple sclerosis.

The CDR3, as DNA: TGTGCCACCAGCAGAGAGGTTGTAGCGGGGTCCGGTGATACGCAGTATTTT. Translation: CATSREVVAGSGDTQYF. The V call is TRBV15, the J call TRBJ2-3; TRBD2 agrees at 8 bases. Germline-derived CDR1 and CDR2 are LNHNV and YYDKDF (reference sequence). This CDR3 has 17 residues. With V trimmed by 0 bases and J by 6 bases, 11 bases remained unmatched.

This clonotype was counted once. The CDR3 region has the DNA TGTGCCAGCAGCAAGGACTTCACAGATACGCAGTATTTT. Amino acids: CASSKDFTDTQYF. The rearrangement uses TRBV6-5 and TRBJ2-3; D might be TRBD2 (5 bases). CDR3 length equals 13 residues. Trimming took 6 bases from V and 2 from J, leaving 9 bases between them. From germline, CDR1 is MNHEY and CDR2 SVGAGI.

The sample holds one count of this clonotype. The chain employs TRBV9 and TRBJ2-7, with TRBD1 matching 9 bases. The germline gives CDR1 SGDLS, CDR2 YYNGEE. The V gene end was trimmed by 3 bases and the J gene end by 9 bases; junction bases not matched to a gene: 10. The CDR3 loop spans 14 amino acids. Here the CDR3 DNA reads TGTGCCAGCAGCGCCGGGACAGGGAATAGTAGGCAGTACTTC. As protein: CASSAGTGNSRQYF.

This sequence joins TRBV28 and TRBJ2-7; maybe TRBD2 (5 bases). Germline lookup yields CDR1 MDHEN and CDR2 SYDVKM. CDR3 length: 16 amino acids. V was shortened by 2 bases and J by 0 bases, with 14 bases between the two germline ends. This CDR3 is CASSLRKRNYSYEQYF. The CDR3 DNA follows: TGTGCCAGCAGTTTAAGGAAGCGGAATTACTCCTACGAGCAGTACTTC. Full variable domain (missing parts from reference TRBV28 and TRBJ2-7): DVKVTQSSRYLVKRTGEKVFLECVQDMDHENMFWYRQDPGLGLRLIYFSYDVKMKEKGDIPEGYSVSREKKERFSLILESASTNQTSMYLCASSLRKRNYSYEQYFGPGTRLTVT.

The rearrangement links TRBV28 to TRBJ2-7; either TRBD1 or TRBD2 may supply D (5 bases each). CDR1 and CDR2 (germline): MDHEN, SYDVKM. V shed 8 bases and J shed 2 bases, with 16 bases lying between them. The CDR3 is 14 amino acids. The CDR3 nucleotides read TGTGCCAGCGGTTATCGGGACGGGGCCTACGAGCAGTACTTC. Its translation is CASGYRDGAYEQYF.

The gene calls are TRBV7-9 and TRBJ2-1, with 8 bases fitting TRBD2. The trim removed 0 bases at V and 7 bases at J, leaving 8 bases unmatched. CDR1 is SEHNR and CDR2 is FQNEAQ in the germline V gene (reference sequence). The CDR3 spans 16 residues. CDR3: CASSLAGAGVENEQFF. CDR3 bases: TGTGCCAGCAGCTTAGCGGGAGCGGGAGTCGAGAATGAGCAGTTCTTC.

This clonotype occurred once. V gene TRBV2 combines with J gene TRBJ2-7; D is undetermined. The germline V gene encodes CDR1 SNHLY and CDR2 FYNNEI. V lost 7 bases to trimming and J lost 0 bases, with 7 bases between them. This CDR3 comprises 12 residues. CDR3 in DNA: TGTGCCAGCAATATCGACTCCTACGAGCAGTACTTC. This gives the protein CASNIDSYEQYF.

This clonotype was detected once. The chain joins TRBV27 to TRBJ1-5; D possibly corresponds to TRBD1 (6 bases). Germline assignment: CDR1 MNHEY and CDR2 SMNVEV (reference sequence). The CDR3 sequence is 14 residues long. Trimming pared 10 bases from V and 2 bases from J, leaving 15 bases between. CDR3 coding DNA: TGTGCCACCCAGGCGGGGGGCGGCAATCAGCCCCAGCATTTT. Protein: CATQAGGGNQPQHF.